This TCR beta chain was observed in a study of CD8+CD57+ T cells in acquired aplastic anemia. Points from the study as a whole: Overlap between patients and controls comprised twenty-nine CD8+ CDR3 sequences.

The TCR beta profiling, which covered VDJ combination and CDR3 sequence, was carried out using genomic DNA as the template. TCRdb reprocessed the reads via MiXCR and lists one record per CDR3 protein. The data contain more than 150,000 distinct CDR3 sequences, less than 60% of them seen just once; the ten biggest clones take up more than 1.5%. This clonotype occurred many times. Its target is not known. The patients chosen for sequencing had shown expansion of CD8+CD57+ cells (detected by flow cytometry). There were no patients without severe acquired aplastic anemia. The CDR3 runs to 13 residues. Germline V gene lookup returns CDR1 GTSNPN and CDR2 SVGIG (reference sequence). V lost 4 bases to trimming and J lost 3 bases, with 12 bases between them.

This receptor was taken from a human donor with aplastic anemia. The sample comprised sorted CD4+, CD8+, or CD8+CD57+ T cells (not recorded which) from PBMCs. This chain uses TRBV30 with TRBJ2-5, with D possibly being TRBD1 (6 bases). The chain's CDR3 is CAWKRTAKETQYF. CDR3 bases: TGTGCCTGGAAAAGGACAGCTAAAGAGACCCAGTACTTC.